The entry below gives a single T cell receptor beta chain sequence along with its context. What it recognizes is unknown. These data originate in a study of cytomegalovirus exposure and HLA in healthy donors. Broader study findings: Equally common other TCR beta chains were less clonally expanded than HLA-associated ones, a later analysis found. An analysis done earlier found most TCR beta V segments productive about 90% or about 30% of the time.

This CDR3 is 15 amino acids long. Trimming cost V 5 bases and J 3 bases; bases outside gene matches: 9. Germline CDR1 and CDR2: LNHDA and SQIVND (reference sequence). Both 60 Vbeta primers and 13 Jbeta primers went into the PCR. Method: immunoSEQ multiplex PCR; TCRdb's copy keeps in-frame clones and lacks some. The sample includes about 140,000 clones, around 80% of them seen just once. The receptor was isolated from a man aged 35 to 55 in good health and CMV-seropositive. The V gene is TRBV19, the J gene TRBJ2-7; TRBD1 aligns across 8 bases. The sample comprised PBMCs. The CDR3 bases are TGTGCCAGTAGTGGAGGGACAGGCATTAACTACGAGCAGTACTTC. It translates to CASSGGTGINYEQYF.